This T cell receptor beta chain was retrieved from a study of cytomegalovirus exposure and HLA in healthy donors. Amplification used 60 Vbeta primers and 13 Jbeta primers. Only in-frame clones appear in the TCRdb table, and some are missing; sequencing was by immunoSEQ multiplex PCR. This sample has roughly 120,000 clones, with roughly 74% found just once. With respect to this clone: Antigen specificity is unknown.

Between the trimmed V and J ends, which lost 0 bases and 4 bases, there was a span of 7 bases. CDR3 size: 13 residues. Germline values: CDR1 KGHSH, CDR2 LQKENI. Study-level results: Sequencing probably produced one cluster of sequence variants that were highly shared.

The source material was PBMCs. The V call is TRBV18, the J call TRBJ2-7, with D maybe TRBD1 (6 bases). This clonotype originated in a woman aged 50 to 65 in good health and CMV-seropositive. CDR3 in amino acids: CASSPPDRYEQYF. CDR3 nucleotide sequence: TGTGCCAGCTCACCACCCGACAGGTACGAGCAGTACTTC.